Described below is a single T cell receptor (beta chain) sequence and its context. This entry is derived from a study of monozygotic twins with cystic fibrosis. Clones were read by immunoSEQ multiplex PCR, and TCRdb kept only the in-frame ones, dropping some. The data hold about 23,000 clones, with around 93% observed a single time. Germline V gene sequence: CDR1 LGHNA, CDR2 YSLEER. The length of the CDR3 is 16 residues. V shed 0 bases and J 5 bases; nucleotides not matched to a gene: 7. The specimen sequenced was blood. The receptor comes from a girl aged 2 to 9 with cystic fibrosis. The V call is TRBV4-3, the J call TRBJ1-5, with 7 bases aligning to TRBD1. As DNA, the CDR3 is TGCGCCAGCAGCCAAGATCTAAAGGGGGCATATCAGCCCCAGCATTTT. Translated: CASSQDLKGAYQPQHF.